These 32 T cell receptor beta chains were all obtained from the same sample, sequenced in a study of T and B cells in COVID-19 patients. From blood, about 220-500 ng of genomic DNA served as TRB template. TRB rearrangements were amplified by multiplex PCR with BIOMED2 TRB-A/B primers. TCRdb analysed the multiplex PCR reads with MiXCR anew, one entry per CDR3 protein. This table has more than 3,000 distinct CDR3 sequences, around a fifth appearing once. The sample taken for sequencing was blood. Receptors were obtained from a human donor with active COVID-19.

This clonotype was observed once. The chain uses TRBV12-3 or TRBV12-4 and TRBJ2-3, with 9 nucleotides matching TRBD1. The length of the CDR3 is 16 residues. After removal of 6 bases from V and 6 bases from J, the junction contained 13 bases not matched to a gene. This CDR3 is CASRPTGTGYPDTQYF. In nucleotides, the CDR3 is TGTGCCAGCAGACCCACCGGGACAGGGTATCCCGATACGCAGTATTTT.

By sample fraction, this clonotype is medium-sized (0.01 to 0.1%). The rearrangement joins TRBV5-4 to TRBJ1-2; the D is unclear. Between the trimmed V and J ends, which lost 4 bases and 7 bases, there was a span of 14 bases. The germline gives CDR1 SGHNT, CDR2 YYREEE (reference sequence). The CDR3 contains 13 residues. The chain's CDR3 is CASSLQGIVGYTF. For the CDR3, the DNA is TGTGCCAGCAGCCTGCAAGGGATAGTTGGCTACACCTTC.

By share, this clonotype ranks as large. J is TRBJ2-1 and V is TRBV30; D ambiguous. CDR1 GTSNPN and CDR2 SVGIG come from the germline V gene (reference sequence). This CDR3 spans 14 amino acids. The V end lost 0 bases, the J end lost 12 bases, and 18 bases lay between the germline ends. The DNA for the CDR3 is TGTGCCTGGAGTGTACGAAGGGTCCCTTGGGGGCAGTTCTTC. This sequence encodes CAWSVRRVPWGQFF. Full variable domain (remainder filled in from reference TRBV30 and TRBJ2-1): SQTIHQWPATLVQPVGSPLSLECTVEGTSNPNLYWYRQAAGRGLQLLFYSVGIGQISSEVPQNLSASRPQDRQFILSSKKLLLSDSGFYLCAWSVRRVPWGQFFGPGTRLTVL.

The rearrangement links TRBV5-1 to TRBJ2-3; 7 positions agree with TRBD2. The CDR3 runs 14 residues. Germline loops: CDR1 SGHRS, CDR2 YFSETQ. With 4 bases clipped from V and 2 bases from J, the junction kept 4 bases outside the gene matches. The CDR3 protein is CASSDSGVTDTQYF. CDR3 in DNA: TGCGCCAGCAGCGACAGCGGGGTCACAGATACGCAGTATTTT.

This clonotype was observed a few times. The gene calls are TRBV10-3 and TRBJ1-6, with D perhaps TRBD1 (5 bases). This CDR3 comprises 16 residues. Germline V gene lookup returns CDR1 ENHRY and CDR2 SYGVKD. The V end was cut by 6 bases, the J end by 8 bases, with 20 bases between. The CDR3 is CAIRPGPLLWDSPLHF. The CDR3 DNA reads as TGTGCCATCAGACCGGGACCGCTCCTGTGGGATTCACCCCTCCACTTT.

Relative to its sample, this clonotype is large (0.1 to 1%). The V and J genes are TRBV19 and TRBJ2-3; possible D gene TRBD1, 5 bases. Germline lookup yields CDR1 LNHDA and CDR2 SQIVND (reference sequence). This CDR3 comprises 15 residues. V shed 8 bases and J shed 6 bases, with 21 bases lying between them. CDR3 sequence: CASRSPWGFSDTQYF. CDR3 bases: TGTGCCAGTCGCTCGCCTTGGGGCTTTTCGGATACGCAGTATTTT. Looking up the rest from reference TRBV19 and TRBJ2-3 gives the full variable domain: DGGITQSPKYLFRKEGQNVTLSCEQNLNHDAMYWYRQDPGQGLRLIYYSQIVNDFQKGDIAEGYSVSREKKESFPLTVTSAQKNPTAFYLCASRSPWGFSDTQYFGPGTRLTVL.

V and J are TRBV6-5 and TRBJ1-3, with 7 bases identical to TRBD1. V lost 4 bases and J lost 2; bases outside the gene matches: 5. This CDR3 region has 15 residues. Germline assignment: CDR1 MNHEY and CDR2 SVGAGI. Written as DNA, the CDR3 is TGTGCCAGCAGTTTCGCAGGGGGTGCTGGAAACACCATATATTTT. This sequence encodes CASSFAGGAGNTIYF.

This clonotype has only a few counts. The chain carries TRBV5-1 and TRBJ1-5, with D possibly matching TRBD1 (5 bases). The CDR3 has 15 amino acids. Trimming took off 2 bases at V and 4 bases at J, with 13 bases between the two ends. The germline V gene encodes CDR1 SGHRS and CDR2 YFSETQ. Here the CDR3 reads CASSLGQEGNQPQHF. CDR3 DNA sequence: TGCGCCAGCAGCTTAGGGCAGGAGGGGAATCAGCCCCAGCATTTT.

This clonotype is medium-sized. This chain links TRBV5-6 with TRBJ1-1; D not resolved. The germline gives CDR1 SGHDT, CDR2 YYEEEE. CDR3 length equals 13 residues. The V end lost 0 bases, the J end lost 1 base, and 4 bases lay between the germline ends. The CDR3, as DNA: TGTGCCAGCAGCTTGGGCAGGAACACTGAAGCTTTCTTT. Amino acid sequence: CASSLGRNTEAFF. Using reference TRBV5-6 and TRBJ1-1 for the parts outside the CDR3, the full variable domain is DAGVTQSPTHLIKTRGQQVTLRCSPKSGHDTVSWYQQALGQGPQFIFQYYEEEERQRGNFPDRFSGHQFPNYSSELNVNALLLGDSALYLCASSLGRNTEAFFGQGTRLTVV.

The CDR3 region is CASRRQGMAFF. The CDR3 nucleotides read TGTGCCAGCAGGAGACAGGGGATGGCTTTCTTT. V usage is TRBV6-5 and J usage is TRBJ1-1, with 8 bases that match TRBD1. The CDR3 consists of 11 residues. Trimming removed 6 bases from V and 11 bases from J; junction bases left unmatched: 5. Germline values: CDR1 MNHEY, CDR2 SVGAGI.

This clonotype was seen once. One end of the junction fails to match germline, which may point to a read error. J is TRBJ2-3 and V is TRBV20-1, with D possibly being TRBD1 (5 bases). Germline loops: CDR1 DFQATT, CDR2 SNEGSKA (reference sequence). CDR3 length: 14 residues. The CDR3: CSAREGPMADTLYF. The CDR3 DNA reads as TGCAGTGCTAGAGAGGGGCCCATGGCAGATACGCTGTATTTT.

The CDR3: CASSEGYGYTF. In DNA form, the CDR3 reads TGTGCCAGCAGCGAAGGGTATGGCTACACCTTC. The chain uses TRBV7-9 and TRBJ1-2; no clear D. V lost 5 bases and J 5 bases, leaving 6 bases between the germline ends. Germline V gives CDR1 SEHNR, CDR2 FQNEAQ (reference sequence). There are 11 residues in the CDR3.

This clonotype is classed as medium-sized (0.01 to 0.1%). This chain links TRBV12-3 or TRBV12-4 with TRBJ2-5; D is unresolved. The CDR3 loop spans 15 amino acids. Between the trimmed V and J ends, which lost 5 bases and 1 base, there was a span of 14 bases. CDR3 protein: CASSVSGTAQETQYF. In nucleotides, the CDR3 is TGTGCCAGCAGTGTCTCAGGAACAGCCCAAGAGACCCAGTACTTC.

This clonotype rates as medium-sized (0.01 to 0.1%). This sequence joins TRBV5-4 and TRBJ1-2, with 8 bases aligning to TRBD1. CDR1 SGHNT and CDR2 YYREEE come from the germline V gene (reference sequence). V shed 4 bases and J 1 base; nucleotides not matched to a gene: 6. The CDR3 contains 15 residues. The CDR3 loop reads CASSAGQGSNYGYTF. Here the CDR3 DNA reads TGTGCCAGCAGCGCCGGACAGGGTAGTAACTATGGCTACACCTTC.

This clonotype was detected a few times. The CDR3 nucleotides read TGCAGTGCTAGAGTGGCAGACTATGGCTACACCTTC. Protein sequence: CSARVADYGYTF. This rearrangement joins TRBV20-1 to TRBJ1-2; D not resolved. The CDR3 is made up of 12 amino acids. CDR1 is DFQATT, CDR2 SNEGSKA, per germline (reference sequence). V dropped 1 base and J dropped 3 bases, with 6 bases sitting between them.

This clonotype was seen more than once but under ten times. This chain uses TRBV25-1 with TRBJ2-2, with 9 bases that match TRBD1. Losses at the gene ends were 6 bases for V and 3 bases for J; bases not matched to a gene: 2. This CDR3 spans 14 amino acids. Germline V lookup: CDR1 MGHDK, CDR2 SYGVNS. CDR3 protein: CASRGTGHTGELFF. For the CDR3, the DNA is TGTGCCAGCAGGGGGACAGGGCACACCGGGGAGCTGTTTTTT.

By its share, this clonotype is medium-sized (0.01 to 0.1%). V and J are TRBV30 and TRBJ1-5; 8 bases fit TRBD1. CDR3 length equals 14 residues. J lost 3 bases, V lost 5 bases, and 6 bases had no gene match. Germline CDR1 and CDR2: GTSNPN and SVGIG (reference sequence). CDR3 loop: CAWDRQGYNQPQHF. The CDR3 bases are TGTGCCTGGGATAGACAGGGGTACAATCAGCCCCAGCATTTT. The entire variable domain, with the rest obtained from reference TRBV30 and TRBJ1-5, is as follows: SQTIHQWPATLVQPVGSPLSLECTVEGTSNPNLYWYRQAAGRGLQLLFYSVGIGQISSEVPQNLSASRPQDRQFILSSKKLLLSDSGFYLCAWDRQGYNQPQHFGDGTRLSIL.

The CDR3 sequence is CASSQWDRATDTQYF. CDR3 DNA: TGCGCCAGCAGCCAGTGGGACAGGGCCACAGATACGCAGTATTTT. V and J are TRBV5-1 and TRBJ2-3, with 9 nucleotides matching TRBD1. V shed 4 bases and J 2 bases; nucleotides not matched to a gene: 5. Germline assignment: CDR1 SGHRS and CDR2 YFSETQ. This CDR3 has 15 amino acids.

This clonotype is labeled as medium-sized. V and J are TRBV6-5 and TRBJ2-3; TRBD2 might be the D (6 bases). Germline V gives CDR1 MNHEY, CDR2 SVGAGI. With 3 bases removed from V and 4 bases from J, the gap between germline ends came to 17 bases. The CDR3 has 16 amino acids. As DNA, the CDR3 is TGTGCCAGCAGTTATATTTCCGGGGGTGGTGCAGATACGCAGTATTTT. Translation: CASSYISGGGADTQYF.

V usage is TRBV20-1 and J usage is TRBJ1-1; D gene ambiguous. V was cut by 0 bases and J by 0 bases, with 11 bases left in between. There are 15 residues in the CDR3. Germline V CDR1 and CDR2: DFQATT, SNEGSKA (reference sequence). The CDR3 DNA reads TGCAGTGCTAGAGATATTAACCGACTGAACACTGAAGCTTTCTTT. It is translated as CSARDINRLNTEAFF.

By sample fraction, this clonotype is medium-sized. The chain carries TRBV6-2 or TRBV6-3 and TRBJ2-1, with D unclear. This CDR3 is built from 14 residues. The ends were cut back, 6 bases at V and 10 bases at J, with 19 bases in the middle. Germline V gene sequence: CDR1 MNHEY, CDR2 SVGEGT. The CDR3 loop reads CASRPSGYTPEQFF. In nucleotides, the CDR3 is TGTGCCAGCAGGCCCTCTGGCTATACACCCGAGCAGTTCTTC.

This clonotype was found a few times. The genes are TRBV11-3 and TRBJ2-5; TRBD2 agrees at 8 bases. The ends lost 5 bases at V and 9 bases at J; junction bases unmatched: 14. The CDR3 is made up of 15 amino acids. Germline CDR1 SGHNT, CDR2 YENEEA. The CDR3 loop reads CASSPGLATFEAQYF. CDR3 DNA sequence: TGTGCCAGCAGCCCAGGACTAGCTACCTTCGAGGCCCAGTACTTC.

This clonotype is termed medium-sized. The V and J genes are TRBV7-6 and TRBJ2-5; D is undetermined. CDR3 size: 12 residues. With 4 bases removed from V and 5 bases from J, the gap between germline ends came to 8 bases. Per the germline V gene, CDR1 is SGHVS and CDR2 is FNYEAQ. This CDR3 is CASSSTRETQYF. For the CDR3, the DNA is TGTGCCAGCAGCTCCACCCGGGAGACCCAGTACTTC.

By frequency in the sample, this clonotype is medium-sized (0.01 to 0.1%). V usage is TRBV11-3 and J usage is TRBJ2-5; 9 bases line up with TRBD2. Trimming took 7 bases from V and 5 from J; bases not matched to a gene: 8. The CDR3 is 14 amino acids. CDR1 and CDR2 from the germline V gene are SGHNT and YENEEA. The CDR3 sequence is CASTFRAGGETQYF. In DNA form, the CDR3 reads TGTGCCAGCACTTTTAGGGCGGGGGGGGAGACCCAGTACTTC.

This chain connects TRBV5-1 to TRBJ2-2; a possible D gene is TRBD2 (6 bases). V lost 1 base and J lost 1, with 23 bases in between. The germline V gene has CDR1 SGHRS and CDR2 YFSETQ. The CDR3 covers 20 residues. The DNA of the CDR3 is TGCGCCAGCAGCTTGAACGGTGGTACACTCCCGGAGGGGAACACCGGGGAGCTGTTTTTT. The encoded protein is CASSLNGGTLPEGNTGELFF. Variable domain in full (rest from reference TRBV5-1 and TRBJ2-2): KAGVTQTPRYLIKTRGQQVTLSCSPISGHRSVSWYQQTPGQGLQFLFEYFSETQRNKGNFPGRFSGRQFSNSRSEMNVSTLELGDSALYLCASSLNGGTLPEGNTGELFFGEGSRLTVL.

Within the sample, this clonotype is large. The J gene is TRBJ2-1, the V gene TRBV29-1; TRBD2 matches 11 bases. This CDR3 is 13 amino acids long. Germline CDR1 reads SQVTM; CDR2 reads ANQGSEA. Losses at the gene ends were 5 bases for V and 5 bases for J; bases not matched to a gene: 2. The CDR3 here is CSVLTSGDNEQFF. The CDR3 DNA is TGCAGCGTTCTGACTAGCGGGGACAATGAGCAGTTCTTC.

By frequency in the sample, this clonotype is medium-sized. The chain has TRBV30 and TRBJ1-5; possibly TRBD1 for D (6 bases). The CDR3 extends over 15 amino acids. Trimming cost V 0 bases and J 3 bases, with 12 bases left between them. CDR1 and CDR2 from the germline V gene are GTSNPN and SVGIG (reference sequence). The CDR3 coding sequence is TGTGCCTGGAGTGTACAGGGACTGGCCAATCAGCCCCAGCATTTT. Translating it yields CAWSVQGLANQPQHF.

V and J are TRBV6-2 or TRBV6-3 and TRBJ1-1; D not certain. There are 12 residues in the CDR3. The V end was cut by 2 bases, the J end by 11 bases, with 12 bases between. Germline V gives CDR1 MNHEY, CDR2 SVGEGT. CDR3 protein: CASSYASHRAFF. As DNA, the CDR3 is TGTGCCAGCAGTTACGCCTCACATAGGGCTTTCTTT.

By sample share, this clonotype is medium-sized. The chain has TRBV5-6 and TRBJ1-1; 7 bases map to TRBD1. Germline V gene lookup returns CDR1 SGHDT and CDR2 YYEEEE. CDR3 length: 12 amino acids. With 4 bases clipped from V and 7 bases from J, the junction kept 4 bases outside the gene matches. This chain's CDR3 is CASSPGQVEAFF. DNA of the CDR3: TGTGCCAGCAGCCCTGGACAGGTTGAAGCTTTCTTT.

This clonotype is labeled as medium-sized. The rearrangement uses TRBV12-3 or TRBV12-4 and TRBJ2-6, with a possible D match to TRBD2 (5 bases). The CDR3 runs 15 residues. V gave up 2 bases and J gave up 2 bases, with 7 bases separating them. The CDR3: CASSLTGTGANVLTF. CDR3 nucleotide sequence: TGTGCCAGCAGTTTAACCGGGACTGGGGCCAACGTCCTGACTTTC.

This clonotype is categorized as large. The rearrangement links TRBV11-1 to TRBJ2-2; no firm D call. Trimming shortened V by 3 bases and J by 2 bases, and 7 bases separated the two germline ends. The CDR3 has 14 amino acids. Germline V CDR1 and CDR2: SGHAT, FQDESV (reference sequence). CDR3 sequence: CASSFGPNTGELFF. CDR3 DNA: TGTGCCAGCAGCTTCGGGCCCAACACCGGGGAGCTGTTTTTT.

This chain connects TRBV19 to TRBJ2-3, with 10 bases matching TRBD1. V shed 6 bases and J 2 bases; nucleotides not matched to a gene: 5. In germline, CDR1 is LNHDA, CDR2 SQIVND (reference sequence). This CDR3 comprises 15 residues. The CDR3 nucleotides read TGTGCCAGTAGCTCCGGGACAGGGGCCACAGATACGCAGTATTTT. Amino acid sequence: CASSSGTGATDTQYF. Looking up the rest from reference TRBV19 and TRBJ2-3 gives the full variable domain: DGGITQSPKYLFRKEGQNVTLSCEQNLNHDAMYWYRQDPGQGLRLIYYSQIVNDFQKGDIAEGYSVSREKKESFPLTVTSAQKNPTAFYLCASSSGTGATDTQYFGPGTRLTVL.